Presented here are 19 T cell receptor beta chains from one specimen sequenced in a study of T cell repertoires in cytomegalovirus infection. Antigens of these TCRs are unknown. TCRdb redid the calling of the reads with MiXCR, one entry per CDR3 protein. The data contain fewer than 850,000 distinct CDR3 sequences, almost 30% of them singletons. The input for sequencing was cultured CD8+ T cells from PBMCs, taken from culture after CMV antigen stimulation. These receptors came from a human donor in good health (CMV status not recorded). Some clones in this sample may be carry-over from other donors' samples.

This clonotype was seen a few times. The J gene is TRBJ1-5, the V gene TRBV6-1, with TRBD1 as a possible D gene (6 bases). Trimming left V 7 bases short and J 3 bases short, with 16 bases between. CDR3 length: 15 residues. CDR1 and CDR2 (germline): MNHNS, SASEGT. This CDR3 is CASIGPDSLNQPQHF. CDR3 in DNA: TGTGCCAGCATCGGGCCGGACAGTCTCAATCAGCCCCAGCATTTT.

The V gene is TRBV7-8, the J gene TRBJ2-1; 10 bases match TRBD1. Per germline, CDR1 SGHVS and CDR2 FQNEAQ. J lost 4 bases, V lost 5 bases, and 5 bases had no gene match. The CDR3 length is 15 residues. This chain's CDR3 is CASSKTGGAYNEQFF. CDR3 DNA: TGTGCCAGCAGCAAGACAGGGGGCGCTTACAATGAGCAGTTCTTC.

The count of this clonotype is one. The chain is built from TRBV6-6 and TRBJ2-6; tentatively, D is TRBD1 or TRBD2 (6 bases each). V was trimmed by 5 bases and J by 4 bases, leaving 12 bases between them. The V gene's germline CDR1 is MNHNY and CDR2 SVGAGI (reference sequence). This CDR3 is built from 15 residues. CDR3 DNA: TGTGCCAGCAGTGAGGGGGGATCAGGGGCCAACGTCCTGACTTTC. Its protein product is CASSEGGSGANVLTF.

J is TRBJ2-5 and V is TRBV5-4; the D is unclear. CDR1 is SGHNT, CDR2 YYREEE, per germline (reference sequence). The CDR3 length is 14 residues. V lost 4 bases, J lost 3 bases, and 13 bases lay in between. The CDR3 DNA is TGTGCCAGCAGCGGGTGGGGATTGGAAGAGACCCAGTACTTC. Amino acids: CASSGWGLEETQYF.

The chain couples TRBV19 to TRBJ2-1, with D perhaps matching TRBD1 (6 bases). This CDR3 is 13 amino acids long. Trimming left V 9 bases short and J 8 bases short, with 17 bases between. Per germline, CDR1 LNHDA and CDR2 SQIVND (reference sequence). The CDR3 DNA sequence: TGTGCCAGCTGCCGGAACAGGGACGATGAGCAGTTCTTC. This translates into CASCRNRDDEQFF.

This clonotype occurred a few times. The chain joins TRBV7-9 to TRBJ2-5, with 11 bases identical to TRBD2. The J segment lost 7 bases and the V segment lost 5 bases, leaving 9 bases of the junction unmatched. This CDR3 has 15 residues. Looked up from germline, CDR1 is SEHNR and CDR2 is FQNEAQ (reference sequence). The CDR3 DNA follows: TGTGCCAGCAGCCCCCTGACTAGCGGGGAGGCGACCCAGTACTTC. This codes for CASSPLTSGEATQYF.

The CDR3 nucleotides read TGTGCCAGCAAAACCACAGCCGGGACAGGGAGGGAAAAACTGTTTTTT. Its protein product is CASKTTAGTGREKLFF. The chain couples TRBV28 to TRBJ1-4, with TRBD1 matching over 9 bases. V shed 7 bases and J 8 bases; nucleotides not matched to a gene: 14. The CDR3 runs to 16 residues. Germline CDR1 reads MDHEN; CDR2 reads SYDVKM.

This clonotype was picked up many times. CDR3 coding DNA: TGTGCCAGCACCCGAGGGCGCTTGGGTGAAAAACTGTTTTTT. This translates into CASTRGRLGEKLFF. The rearrangement uses TRBV7-9 and TRBJ1-4, with no clear D. This CDR3 spans 14 amino acids. Germline V gives CDR1 SEHNR, CDR2 FQNEAQ (reference sequence). The V gene lost 7 bases and the J gene lost 7 bases, with 16 bases spanning the gap.

This clonotype was seen many times. The genes are TRBV12-3 or TRBV12-4 and TRBJ2-2; 8 bases align to TRBD1. This CDR3 contains 14 residues. J gave up 7 bases and V 5 bases, and 6 bases lay outside the gene matches. The CDR3 DNA sequence: TGTGCCAGCAGTCTGACAGGGGTTAACGGGGAGCTGTTTTTT. Encoded protein: CASSLTGVNGELFF.

This clonotype was recorded many times. This chain joins TRBV19 and TRBJ2-1; D is possibly TRBD1 (5 bases). The CDR3 is made up of 12 amino acids. V lost 3 bases and J 7 bases, leaving 7 bases between the germline ends. Germline CDR1 LNHDA, CDR2 SQIVND (reference sequence). For the CDR3, the DNA is TGTGCCAGTAGTATTAGGGGAAATGAGCAGTTCTTC. Translated, it gives CASSIRGNEQFF. Using reference TRBV19 and TRBJ2-1 for the parts outside the CDR3, the full variable domain is DGGITQSPKYLFRKEGQNVTLSCEQNLNHDAMYWYRQDPGQGLRLIYYSQIVNDFQKGDIAEGYSVSREKKESFPLTVTSAQKNPTAFYLCASSIRGNEQFFGPGTRLTVL.

This chain links TRBV7-3 with TRBJ2-6; tentative D call: TRBD2 (5 bases). With 3 bases removed from V and 0 bases from J, the gap between germline ends came to 6 bases. CDR1 and CDR2 from the germline V gene are SGHTA and FQGTGA. The CDR3 runs to 15 residues. This chain's CDR3 is CASSLGSSGANVLTF. For the CDR3, the DNA is TGTGCCAGCAGCTTGGGGAGCTCTGGGGCCAACGTCCTGACTTTC.

The DNA of the CDR3 is TGTGCCAGCAGCTCTTACAGGGGGAGACAGCCCCAGCATTTT. This gives the protein CASSSYRGRQPQHF. The chain uses TRBV5-6 and TRBJ1-5, with 8 bases that match TRBD1. V was clipped by 3 bases and J by 7 bases; unmatched bases: 6. CDR3 length equals 14 residues. Germline CDR1 reads SGHDT; CDR2 reads YYEEEE.

This clonotype was recorded a few times. The gene calls are TRBV11-1 and TRBJ2-3; the D gene could be TRBD1 or TRBD2 (5 bases each). The germline V and J ends were trimmed by 5 bases and 2 bases, with 11 bases remaining between them. The CDR3 is 14 residues long. The germline gives CDR1 SGHAT, CDR2 FQDESV (reference sequence). CDR3 sequence: CASSNRGHTDTQYF. The CDR3 DNA is TGTGCCAGCAGCAACCGGGGCCACACAGATACGCAGTATTTT.

This chain joins TRBV4-1 and TRBJ2-6, with 8 bases that match TRBD1. The CDR3 covers 21 residues. Losses at the gene ends were 0 bases for V and 0 bases for J; bases not matched to a gene: 13. The germline V gene has CDR1 MGHRA and CDR2 YSYEKL. The CDR3 nucleotides are TGCGCCAGCAGCCAAGAGGAAACAGGGGGTGGTCTTATCTCTGGGGCCAACGTCCTGACTTTC. Translated, it gives CASSQEETGGGLISGANVLTF.

The chain joins TRBV9 to TRBJ2-5; weak D call: TRBD1 (5 bases). This CDR3 region has 16 residues. Per the germline V gene, CDR1 is SGDLS and CDR2 is YYNGEE. V lost 7 bases, J lost 0 bases, and 19 bases lay in between. The CDR3 is CASAGPIRQYQETQYF. CDR3 nucleotide sequence: TGTGCCAGCGCAGGGCCGATAAGGCAGTACCAAGAGACCCAGTACTTC.

In its sample, this clonotype was seen a few times. The chain uses TRBV25-1 and TRBJ1-1, with unresolved D. The V gene lost 3 bases and the J gene lost 5 bases, with 7 bases spanning the gap. The CDR3 is made up of 12 amino acids. Germline V gene data show CDR1 as MGHDK and CDR2 as SYGVNS. The CDR3 DNA reads as TGTGCCAGCAGTGACCCCGGGACTGAAGCTTTCTTT. Encoded protein: CASSDPGTEAFF. Full variable domain (rest looked up from reference TRBV25-1 and TRBJ1-1): EADIYQTPRYLVIGTGKKITLECSQTMGHDKMYWYQQDPGMELHLIHYSYGVNSTEKGDLSSESTVSRIRTEHFPLTLESARPSHTSQYLCASSDPGTEAFFGQGTRLTVV.

This clonotype showed up many times. The chain couples TRBV6-2 or TRBV6-3 to TRBJ2-1; 9 positions agree with TRBD2. CDR3 length: 14 amino acids. The V segment lost 6 bases and the J segment 7 bases; nucleotides outside the gene matches: 7. Germline assignment: CDR1 MNHEY and CDR2 SVGEGT. The CDR3 nucleotides read TGTGCCAGCAGGGGGACTAGCACGGGTAATGAGCAGTTCTTC. Its translation: CASRGTSTGNEQFF.

A few counts support this clonotype. V and J are TRBV12-3 or TRBV12-4 and TRBJ1-3, with D possibly TRBD1 on 6 matching bases. The ends were cut back, 4 bases at V and 0 bases at J, with 10 bases in the middle. This CDR3 is 15 amino acids long. The CDR3 loop is CASSWTVFSGNTIYF. The DNA of the CDR3 is TGTGCCAGCAGTTGGACAGTTTTCTCTGGAAACACCATATATTTT.

This rearrangement joins TRBV3-1 to TRBJ1-1; tentatively, D is TRBD1 (5 bases). Trimming left V 1 base short and J 7 bases short, with 13 bases between. This CDR3 is 14 amino acids long. Per the germline V gene, CDR1 is LGHDT and CDR2 is YNNKEL (reference sequence). CDR3 region: CASSQVGGLIEAFF. CDR3 DNA sequence: TGTGCCAGCAGCCAAGTGGGGGGACTAATTGAAGCTTTCTTT.